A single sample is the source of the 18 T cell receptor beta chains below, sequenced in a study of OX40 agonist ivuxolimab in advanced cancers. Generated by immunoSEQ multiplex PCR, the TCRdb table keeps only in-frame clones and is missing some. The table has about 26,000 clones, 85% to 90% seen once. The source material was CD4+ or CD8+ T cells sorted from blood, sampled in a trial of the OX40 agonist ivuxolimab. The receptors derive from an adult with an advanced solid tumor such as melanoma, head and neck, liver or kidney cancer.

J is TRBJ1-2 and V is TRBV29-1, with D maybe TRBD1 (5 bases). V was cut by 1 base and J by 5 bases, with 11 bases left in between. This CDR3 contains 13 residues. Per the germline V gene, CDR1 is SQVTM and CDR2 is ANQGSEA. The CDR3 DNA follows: TGCAGCGTTGAAGGGGAGGGGCTTTATGGCTACACCTTC. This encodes CSVEGEGLYGYTF. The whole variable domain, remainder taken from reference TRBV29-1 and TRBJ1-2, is SAVISQKPSRDICQRGTSLTIQCQVDSQVTMMFWYRQQPGQSLTLIATANQGSEATYESGFVIDKFPISRPNLTFSTLTVSNMSPEDSSIYLCSVEGEGLYGYTFGSGTRLTVV.

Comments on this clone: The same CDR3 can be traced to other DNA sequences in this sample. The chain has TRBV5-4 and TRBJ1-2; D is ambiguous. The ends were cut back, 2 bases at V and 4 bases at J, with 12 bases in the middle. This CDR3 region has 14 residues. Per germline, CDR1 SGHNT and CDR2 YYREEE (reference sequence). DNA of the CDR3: TGTGCCAGCAGCTTTAACGTTGACGCCTATGGCTACACCTTC. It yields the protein CASSFNVDAYGYTF.

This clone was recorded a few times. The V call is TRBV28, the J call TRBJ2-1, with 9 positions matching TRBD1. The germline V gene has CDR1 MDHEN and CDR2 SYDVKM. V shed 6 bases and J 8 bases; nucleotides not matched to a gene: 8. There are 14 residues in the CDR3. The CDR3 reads CASSRRDREHEQFF. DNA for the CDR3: TGTGCCAGCAGCCGCCGGGACAGGGAGCATGAGCAGTTCTTC.

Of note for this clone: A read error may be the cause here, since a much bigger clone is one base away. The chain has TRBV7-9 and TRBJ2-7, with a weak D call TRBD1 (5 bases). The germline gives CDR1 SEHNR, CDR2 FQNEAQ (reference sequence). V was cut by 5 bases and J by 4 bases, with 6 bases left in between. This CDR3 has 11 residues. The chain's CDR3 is CASSPGYEQYF. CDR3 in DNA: TGTGCCAGCAGCCCAGGGTACGAGCAGTACTTC.

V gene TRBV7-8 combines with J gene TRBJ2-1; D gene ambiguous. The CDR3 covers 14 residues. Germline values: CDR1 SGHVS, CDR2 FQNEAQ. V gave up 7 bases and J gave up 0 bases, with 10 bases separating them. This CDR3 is CASNVGSSYNEQFF. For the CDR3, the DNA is TGTGCCAGCAACGTAGGCAGCTCCTACAATGAGCAGTTCTTC. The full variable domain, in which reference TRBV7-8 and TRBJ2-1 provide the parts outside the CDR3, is GAGVSQSPRYKVAKRGQDVALRCDPISGHVSLFWYQQALGQGPEFLTYFQNEAQLDKSGLPSDRFFAERPEGSVSTLKIQRTQQEDSAVYLCASNVGSSYNEQFFGPGTRLTVL.

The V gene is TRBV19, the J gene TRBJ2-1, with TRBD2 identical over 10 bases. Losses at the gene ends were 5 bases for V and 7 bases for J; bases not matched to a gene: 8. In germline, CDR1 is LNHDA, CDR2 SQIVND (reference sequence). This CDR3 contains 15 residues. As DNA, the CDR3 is TGTGCCAGTAGTGTGGAGGCTAGCGGGGGTAATGAGCAGTTCTTC. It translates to CASSVEASGGNEQFF.

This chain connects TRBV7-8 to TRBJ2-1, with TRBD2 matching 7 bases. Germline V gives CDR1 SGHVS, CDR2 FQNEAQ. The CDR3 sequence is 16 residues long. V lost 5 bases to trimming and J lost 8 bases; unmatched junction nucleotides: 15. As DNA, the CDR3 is TGTGCCAGCAGCCCCCAATACCCCGGGGGGACGCATGAGCAGTTCTTC. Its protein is CASSPQYPGGTHEQFF.

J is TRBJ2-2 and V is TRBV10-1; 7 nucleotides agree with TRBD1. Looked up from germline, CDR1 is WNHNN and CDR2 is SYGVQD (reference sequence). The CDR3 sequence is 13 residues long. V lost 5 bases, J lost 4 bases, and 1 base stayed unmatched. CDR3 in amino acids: CASSTGVTGELFF. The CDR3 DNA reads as TGCGCCAGCAGTACAGGGGTCACCGGGGAGCTGTTTTTT.

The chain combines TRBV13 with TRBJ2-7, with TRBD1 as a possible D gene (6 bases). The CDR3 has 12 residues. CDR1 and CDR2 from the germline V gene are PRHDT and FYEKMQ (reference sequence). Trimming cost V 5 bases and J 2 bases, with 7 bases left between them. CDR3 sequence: CASSRTAYEQYF. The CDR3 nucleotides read TGTGCCAGCAGCCGGACAGCCTACGAGCAGTACTTC.

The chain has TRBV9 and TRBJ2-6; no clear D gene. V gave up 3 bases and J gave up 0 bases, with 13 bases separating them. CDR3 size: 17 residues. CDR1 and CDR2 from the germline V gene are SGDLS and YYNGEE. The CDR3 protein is CASSAAGLPSGANVLTF. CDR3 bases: TGTGCCAGCAGCGCAGCCGGCTTACCCTCTGGGGCCAACGTCCTGACTTTC.

Here the CDR3 DNA reads TGTGCCAGCAGTGAAGCGCTGGCAGTTTCTGAAGCTTTCTTT. As protein: CASSEALAVSEAFF. This chain connects TRBV6-1 to TRBJ1-1, with unresolved D. CDR3 length: 14 residues. The V end lost 0 bases, the J end lost 6 bases, and 11 bases lay between the germline ends. Germline CDR1 reads MNHNS; CDR2 reads SASEGT.

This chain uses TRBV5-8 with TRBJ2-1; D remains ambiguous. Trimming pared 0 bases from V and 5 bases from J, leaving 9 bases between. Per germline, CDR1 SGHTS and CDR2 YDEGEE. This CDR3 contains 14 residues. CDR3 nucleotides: TGTGCCAGCAGCTTGGCCGGAGATAACAATGAGCAGTTCTTC. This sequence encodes CASSLAGDNNEQFF.

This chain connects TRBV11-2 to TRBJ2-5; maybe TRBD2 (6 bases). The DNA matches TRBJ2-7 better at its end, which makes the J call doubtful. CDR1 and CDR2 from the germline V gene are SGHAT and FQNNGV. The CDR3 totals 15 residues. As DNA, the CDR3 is TGTGCCAGCAGCTTCGGGGGAGGCCTCTTCTACGAGCAGTACTTC. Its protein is CASSFGGGLFYEQYF.

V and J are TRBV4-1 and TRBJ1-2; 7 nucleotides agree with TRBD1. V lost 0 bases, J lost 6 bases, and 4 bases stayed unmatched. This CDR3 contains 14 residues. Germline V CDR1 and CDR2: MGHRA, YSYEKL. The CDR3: CASSQDRDSHGYTF. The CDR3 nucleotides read TGCGCCAGCAGCCAAGATAGGGACAGCCATGGCTACACCTTC.

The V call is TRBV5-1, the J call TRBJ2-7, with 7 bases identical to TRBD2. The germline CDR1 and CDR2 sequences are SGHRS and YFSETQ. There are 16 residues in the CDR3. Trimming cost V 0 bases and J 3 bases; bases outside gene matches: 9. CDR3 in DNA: TGCGCCAGCAGCTTGGCCGTCTCTAGCGGTAGCTACGAGCAGTACTTC. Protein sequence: CASSLAVSSGSYEQYF.

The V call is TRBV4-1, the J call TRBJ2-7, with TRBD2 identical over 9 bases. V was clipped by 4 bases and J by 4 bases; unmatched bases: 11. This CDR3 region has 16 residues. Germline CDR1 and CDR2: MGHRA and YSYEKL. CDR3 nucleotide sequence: TGCGCCAGCAGCCGACTCGATGTAGCGGGGGCATACGAGCAGTACTTC. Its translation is CASSRLDVAGAYEQYF.

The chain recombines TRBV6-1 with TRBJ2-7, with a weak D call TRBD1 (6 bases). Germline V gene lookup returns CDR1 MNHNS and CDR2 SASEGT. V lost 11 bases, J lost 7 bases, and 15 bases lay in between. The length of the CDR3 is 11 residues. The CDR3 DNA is TGTGCCGGGACGACAGGACTGGAGCAGTACTTC. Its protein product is CAGTTGLEQYF.

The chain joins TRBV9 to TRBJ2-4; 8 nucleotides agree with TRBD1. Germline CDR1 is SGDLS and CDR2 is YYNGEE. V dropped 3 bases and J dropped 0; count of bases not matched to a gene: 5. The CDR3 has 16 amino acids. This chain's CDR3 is CASSAQGGLAKNIQYF. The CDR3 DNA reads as TGTGCCAGCAGCGCACAGGGGGGACTAGCCAAAAACATTCAGTACTTC.